These 16 T cell receptor beta chains were sequenced from one sample in a study of technical replicates of blood from several donors. Using immunoSEQ multiplex PCR, the repertoire was profiled, and TCRdb retains in-frame clones only, with some absent. The table lists about 89,000 clones, about 94% of them singletons. Sequenced input: T cells isolated from PBMCs. The receptors were gathered from a human donor in good health.

The genes are TRBV10-3 and TRBJ1-1, with TRBD1 matching 7 bases. The CDR3 totals 18 residues. V trimming: 6 bases; J trimming: 0 bases; junction bases outside the gene matches: 16. CDR1 is ENHRY, CDR2 SYGVKD, per germline. Here the CDR3 DNA reads TGTGCCATCAGCGCCAGAACGGGACAGTTACCGATGAACACTGAAGCTTTCTTT. Its translation is CAISARTGQLPMNTEAFF.

This clone was picked up one time. The chain carries TRBV15 and TRBJ2-2, with 8 bases that match TRBD2. The germline V gene encodes CDR1 LNHNV and CDR2 YYDKDF (reference sequence). This CDR3 is 15 amino acids long. V gave up 3 bases and J gave up 0 bases; unmatched junction bases: 0. The CDR3 loop is CATSRGLANTGELFF. The CDR3 DNA is TGTGCCACCAGCAGGGGACTAGCGAACACCGGGGAGCTGTTTTTT.

The count of this clone is one. The genes are TRBV5-5 and TRBJ1-5; the D gene is possibly TRBD1 (5 bases). CDR3 length: 16 residues. V lost 4 bases and J lost 5, with 19 bases in between. Germline values: CDR1 SGHKS, CDR2 YYEKEE (reference sequence). Here the CDR3 DNA reads TGTGCCAGCAGCGGATTGGGACTCCGGCGGGATCAGCCCCAGCATTTT. It yields the protein CASSGLGLRRDQPQHF.

The chain employs TRBV4-1 and TRBJ2-7; 7 bases map to TRBD2. CDR1 MGHRA and CDR2 YSYEKL come from the germline V gene. J lost 1 base, V lost 0 bases, and 9 bases had no gene match. The CDR3 runs 17 residues. The CDR3 loop is CASSQEFGRGGSYEQYF. The CDR3 bases are TGCGCCAGCAGCCAAGAGTTTGGGAGGGGAGGTTCCTACGAGCAGTACTTC.

The chain carries TRBV10-3 and TRBJ2-3; the match to TRBD2 covers 7 bases. This CDR3 spans 12 amino acids. V shed 8 bases and J 8 bases; nucleotides not matched to a gene: 7. Per the germline V gene, CDR1 is ENHRY and CDR2 is SYGVKD. This chain's CDR3 is CAIGLESVTQYF. The CDR3 nucleotides read TGTGCCATCGGACTAGAATCAGTTACGCAGTATTTT.

The V gene is TRBV7-6, the J gene TRBJ2-2; TRBD2 matches 8 bases. V shed 3 bases, J shed 8 bases, and the junction held 5 bases outside the gene matches. CDR3 size: 14 residues. CDR1 and CDR2 (germline): SGHVS, FNYEAQ. The DNA of the CDR3 is TGTGCCAGCAGCTTCAGGCGGGGGGATGGGGAGCTGTTTTTT. Its protein product is CASSFRRGDGELFF.

This clone showed up just once. V is TRBV29-1 and J is TRBJ2-1; 7 bases are a match to TRBD1. V shed 5 bases, J shed 0 bases, and the junction held 4 bases outside the gene matches. Germline CDR1 SQVTM, CDR2 ANQGSEA. This CDR3 is built from 14 residues. As DNA, the CDR3 is TGCAGCGTTCTTAGGACAGGCTCCTACAATGAGCAGTTCTTC. Amino acids: CSVLRTGSYNEQFF.

This sequence joins TRBV2 and TRBJ1-6, with no clear D. This CDR3 comprises 12 residues. V dropped 3 bases and J dropped 6 bases, with 3 bases sitting between them. Germline loops: CDR1 SNHLY, CDR2 FYNNEI. The CDR3 region is CASSDGNSPLHF. In DNA form, the CDR3 reads TGTGCCAGCAGTGACGGTAATTCACCCCTCCACTTT.

V gene TRBV14 combines with J gene TRBJ1-6; D possibly corresponds to TRBD1 (5 bases). Trimming took off 2 bases at V and 0 bases at J, with 8 bases between the two ends. Germline CDR1 is SGHDN and CDR2 is FVKESK. This CDR3 comprises 16 residues. The DNA of the CDR3 is TGTGCCAGCAGCCAACGACAGTCCTCCTATAATTCACCCCTCCACTTT. Protein: CASSQRQSSYNSPLHF.

The chain has TRBV19 and TRBJ2-1, with 9 positions matching TRBD1. V dropped 4 bases and J dropped 10; count of bases not matched to a gene: 11. CDR3 length: 15 amino acids. Germline lookup yields CDR1 LNHDA and CDR2 SQIVND (reference sequence). The CDR3 nucleotides read TGTGCCAGTAGTACCTCCTCCTGGACAGGGGAAGAGCAGTTCTTC. Protein: CASSTSSWTGEEQFF.

This sequence joins TRBV7-9 and TRBJ2-1, with a tentative D call TRBD2 (6 bases). Germline V gene data show CDR1 as SEHNR and CDR2 as FQNEAQ (reference sequence). Trimming removed 2 bases from V and 0 bases from J, with 14 bases in between. The CDR3 is made up of 17 amino acids. The CDR3 region has the DNA TGTGCCAGCAGCTTACGGGGAGGTGACCTCTCCTACAATGAGCAGTTCTTC. Its translation is CASSLRGGDLSYNEQFF.

The chain couples TRBV6-1 to TRBJ2-1, with 9 bases matching TRBD1. V lost 9 bases, J lost 5 bases, and 2 bases stayed unmatched. The CDR3 has 12 amino acids. In germline, CDR1 is MNHNS, CDR2 SASEGT. The CDR3 reads CASDRGDNEQFF. CDR3 nucleotides: TGTGCCAGTGACAGGGGGGACAATGAGCAGTTCTTC.

V and J are TRBV30 and TRBJ2-3; 13 bases align to TRBD2. The CDR3 has 14 amino acids. Germline CDR1 GTSNPN, CDR2 SVGIG (reference sequence). J was trimmed by 7 bases and V by 3 bases; bases with no gene match: 4. The CDR3 loop reads CAWRTSGGTNTQYF. DNA of the CDR3: TGTGCCTGGAGGACTAGCGGGGGGACGAATACGCAGTATTTT.

In this sample, this clone turned up a few times. This sequence joins TRBV6-1 and TRBJ1-2, with 8 bases that match TRBD1. CDR1 is MNHNS, CDR2 SASEGT, per germline. This CDR3 contains 16 residues. V gave up 1 base and J gave up 1 base; unmatched junction bases: 5. For the CDR3, the DNA is TGTGCCAGCAGTGAAGACAGGACAGGGATTAACTATGGCTACACCTTC. Translation: CASSEDRTGINYGYTF.

This rearrangement joins TRBV7-9 to TRBJ1-5; D is uncertain. Germline CDR1 SEHNR, CDR2 FQNEAQ (reference sequence). V dropped 3 bases and J dropped 0 bases, with 9 bases sitting between them. CDR3 size: 15 residues. In DNA form, the CDR3 reads TGTGCCAGCAGCTTGGGGAGCTATAGCAATCAGCCCCAGCATTTT. This sequence encodes CASSLGSYSNQPQHF.

The rearrangement joins TRBV28 to TRBJ1-1; tentatively, D is TRBD1 (5 bases). Germline lookup yields CDR1 MDHEN and CDR2 SYDVKM. The V and J ends lost 10 bases and 5 bases respectively, with 17 bases between them. This CDR3 is built from 13 residues. The CDR3 sequence: CATRREWGTEAFF. The CDR3 bases are TGTGCCACCCGGAGGGAGTGGGGGACTGAAGCTTTCTTT.